What follows are 27 T cell receptor beta chains derived from one specimen sequenced in a study of neurological immune-mediated disorders. TCRdb re-called the 5' RACE reads with MiXCR, one entry per CDR3 protein. The sample shows about 44,000 distinct CDR3 sequences, under 6.5% of them seen only once. The material sequenced was CD4+ T cells from blood. Source of these receptors: a woman aged 40 to 50 in good health.

There are many counts of this clonotype. The rearrangement links TRBV5-1 to TRBJ2-2; 11 bases map to TRBD1. CDR1 and CDR2 (germline): SGHRS, YFSETQ. V shed 5 bases and J 2 bases; nucleotides not matched to a gene: 5. The CDR3 runs 16 residues. CDR3 sequence (DNA): TGCGCCAGCAGGCCAGGGACAGGGGGAAACACCGGGGAGCTGTTTTTT. Translating gives CASRPGTGGNTGELFF.

This clonotype was recorded at least ten times. The chain links TRBV5-1 to TRBJ2-5; D possibly corresponds to TRBD2 (7 bases). The V gene lost 4 bases and the J gene lost 4 bases, with 11 bases spanning the gap. The CDR3 extends over 13 amino acids. The germline V gene encodes CDR1 SGHRS and CDR2 YFSETQ. This CDR3 is CASSLGGAETQYF. The DNA for the CDR3 is TGCGCCAGCAGCCTGGGGGGGGCAGAGACCCAGTACTTC. The whole variable domain, filled in from reference TRBV5-1 and TRBJ2-5, reads KAGVTQTPRYLIKTRGQQVTLSCSPISGHRSVSWYQQTPGQGLQFLFEYFSETQRNKGNFPGRFSGRQFSNSRSEMNVSTLELGDSALYLCASSLGGAETQYFGPGTRLLVL.

Ten or more counts support this clonotype. The chain is built from TRBV30 and TRBJ1-1, with a tentative D call TRBD1 (5 bases). CDR1 and CDR2 from the germline V gene are GTSNPN and SVGIG (reference sequence). This CDR3 has 14 amino acids. Trimming shortened V by 4 bases and J by 5 bases, and 17 bases separated the two germline ends. The CDR3 loop is CAWMAAGVETEAFF. CDR3 nucleotides: TGTGCCTGGATGGCCGCGGGGGTTGAGACTGAAGCTTTCTTT.

The V and J genes are TRBV4-3 and TRBJ1-1; no firm D call. CDR1 LGHNA and CDR2 YSLEER come from the germline V gene. Trimming pared 0 bases from V and 0 bases from J, leaving 8 bases between. This CDR3 region has 15 residues. The DNA of the CDR3 is TGCGCCAGCAGCCAAGATCCCAGGATGAACACTGAAGCTTTCTTT. Translation gives CASSQDPRMNTEAFF.

This clonotype was picked up many times. V and J are TRBV20-1 and TRBJ1-5; the D is unclear. The CDR3 sequence is 12 residues long. V lost 4 bases to trimming and J lost 4 bases, with 8 bases between them. Germline CDR1 reads DFQATT; CDR2 reads SNEGSKA (reference sequence). The CDR3 spells CSATRVNQPQHF. Written as DNA, the CDR3 is TGCAGTGCTACCCGGGTTAATCAGCCCCAGCATTTT.

This clonotype was seen many times. The chain employs TRBV2 and TRBJ2-5; 8 nucleotides match TRBD1. Trimming removed 7 bases from V and 5 bases from J; junction bases left unmatched: 15. CDR1 SNHLY and CDR2 FYNNEI come from the germline V gene. The CDR3 is 16 residues long. CDR3 amino acids: CASTLLPGQERETQYF. The CDR3 DNA follows: TGTGCCAGCACCTTACTCCCGGGACAGGAAAGGGAGACCCAGTACTTC.

This clonotype is categorized as medium-sized (0.01 to 0.1%). CDR3 sequence: CASRFQGSTEAFF. The CDR3 region has the DNA TGCGCCAGCAGGTTTCAGGGATCCACTGAAGCTTTCTTT. This chain joins TRBV10-2 and TRBJ1-1; maybe TRBD1 (5 bases). Trimming pared 6 bases from V and 4 bases from J, leaving 12 bases between. The CDR3 spans 13 residues. The germline V gene has CDR1 WSHSY and CDR2 SAAADI.

This clonotype was observed at least ten times. This chain joins TRBV20-1 and TRBJ1-1, with TRBD1 matching over 10 bases. Germline CDR1 is DFQATT and CDR2 is SNEGSKA (reference sequence). Trimming at V came to 1 base and at J to 9 bases, leaving 5 bases not matched to a gene. The CDR3 is made up of 13 amino acids. The chain's CDR3 is CSARAGTGDQAFF. In nucleotides, the CDR3 is TGCAGTGCTAGAGCCGGGACAGGGGATCAAGCTTTCTTT.

This clonotype was detected ten times or more. This chain connects TRBV5-1 to TRBJ2-5; D is unclear. The CDR3 totals 14 residues. Germline V CDR1 and CDR2: SGHRS, YFSETQ. Trimming stripped 2 bases from V and 3 bases from J, with 11 bases between. The CDR3 DNA sequence: TGCGCCAGCAGCTTTGGGCAGTTGAAAGAGACCCAGTACTTC. It yields the protein CASSFGQLKETQYF.

The gene calls are TRBV30 and TRBJ1-5; TRBD1 is a possible D gene (5 bases). The length of the CDR3 is 15 residues. Trimming pared 2 bases from V and 0 bases from J, leaving 11 bases between. The germline gives CDR1 GTSNPN, CDR2 SVGIG (reference sequence). CDR3 region: CAWSLGDSSNQPQHF. As DNA, the CDR3 is TGTGCCTGGAGTTTAGGGGACTCTAGCAATCAGCCCCAGCATTTT.

This clonotype has ten or more counts. The chain combines TRBV5-5 with TRBJ1-6, with 8 bases identical to TRBD1. V lost 0 bases, J lost 0 bases, and 8 bases stayed unmatched. CDR1 is SGHKS and CDR2 is YYEKEE in the germline V gene (reference sequence). The length of the CDR3 is 19 residues. The CDR3 nucleotides are TGTGCCAGCAGCTTGGCCTCGAGACAGGGGCCCTCCTATAATTCACCCCTCCACTTT. It is translated as CASSLASRQGPSYNSPLHF.

This clonotype has a count of ten or more. The chain combines TRBV14 with TRBJ2-2; D uncertain. The V end was cut by 4 bases, the J end by 7 bases, with 10 bases between. Germline V gives CDR1 SGHDN, CDR2 FVKESK. There are 13 residues in the CDR3. CDR3: CASSLKSGGELFF. The CDR3 coding sequence is TGTGCCAGCAGCCTAAAGTCGGGCGGGGAGCTGTTTTTT.

This clonotype occurred a few times. The chain employs TRBV20-1 and TRBJ1-3; D is perhaps TRBD1 (5 bases). Germline assignment: CDR1 DFQATT and CDR2 SNEGSKA (reference sequence). The CDR3 extends over 12 amino acids. V gave up 5 bases and J gave up 15 bases, with 20 bases separating them. CDR3 in amino acids: CSASRAMDTRYF. The CDR3 DNA reads TGCAGTGCTTCCAGGGCTATGGACACAAGATATTTT.

The chain uses TRBV6-2 or TRBV6-3 and TRBJ2-3; D unresolved. The CDR3 is 16 residues long. The V end lost 5 bases, the J end lost 0 bases, and 15 bases lay between the germline ends. Germline V gene data show CDR1 as MNHEY and CDR2 as SVGEGT. DNA of the CDR3: TGTGCCAGCAGTGACAAGGGTCGGGTCAGCACAGATACGCAGTATTTT. This codes for CASSDKGRVSTDTQYF.

Concerning this clonotype: This may stem from a read error, because a much larger clone lies one nucleotide away. The rearrangement links TRBV29-1 to TRBJ2-2, with a tentative D call TRBD2 (6 bases). The germline V gene encodes CDR1 SQVTM and CDR2 ANQGSEA. The CDR3 spans 14 residues. CDR3 in DNA: TGCAGAAAGGAGGGCCTCCTCCCCACCGGGGAGATGTTTTTT. Its protein product is CRKEGLLPTGEMFF.

This clonotype was seen a few times. This chain links TRBV20-1 with TRBJ2-1, with 7 bases lining up with TRBD2. V gave up 3 bases and J gave up 10 bases; unmatched junction bases: 15. This CDR3 has 15 amino acids. Germline CDR1 is DFQATT and CDR2 is SNEGSKA (reference sequence). The chain's CDR3 is CSASRSGTTGGEQFF. CDR3 DNA sequence: TGCAGTGCTAGCCGCTCCGGGACTACCGGGGGGGAGCAGTTCTTC.

Ten or more counts support this clonotype. The chain combines TRBV6-5 with TRBJ2-2, with D tentatively TRBD1 or TRBD2 (6 bases each). Trimming stripped 4 bases from V and 1 base from J, with 13 bases between. Germline V gives CDR1 MNHEY, CDR2 SVGAGI. The CDR3 is made up of 16 amino acids. The CDR3 sequence: CASSSRGRLNTGELFF. For the CDR3, the DNA is TGTGCCAGCAGTTCGAGGGGGAGGTTGAACACCGGGGAGCTGTTTTTT.

In its sample, this clonotype was seen many times. The V gene is TRBV20-1, the J gene TRBJ1-4, with 9 bases lining up with TRBD1. The CDR3 loop spans 15 amino acids. Trimming at V came to 2 bases and at J to 4 bases, leaving 5 bases not matched to a gene. Germline-derived CDR1 and CDR2 are DFQATT and SNEGSKA (reference sequence). CDR3 amino acids: CSARFTGGGNEKLFF. CDR3 bases: TGCAGTGCTAGATTCACAGGGGGCGGTAATGAAAAACTGTTTTTT.

The rearrangement uses TRBV7-9 and TRBJ2-7, with D perhaps matching TRBD1 (6 bases). V lost 3 bases to trimming and J lost 6 bases, with 15 bases between them. Per germline, CDR1 SEHNR and CDR2 FQNEAQ (reference sequence). The CDR3 spans 14 residues. The CDR3 sequence is CASSFRDTRSEQYF. CDR3 sequence (DNA): TGTGCCAGCAGCTTCCGGGACACTAGGTCCGAGCAGTACTTC.

This clonotype came up many times. The CDR3 nucleotides read TGTGCCAGCAGCTTAAACCGAGATACGCAGTATTTT. Translation gives CASSLNRDTQYF. The chain has TRBV7-8 and TRBJ2-3, with D unclear. V was trimmed by 2 bases and J by 5 bases, leaving 5 bases between them. CDR1 and CDR2 (germline): SGHVS, FQNEAQ. This CDR3 spans 12 amino acids.

This clonotype was counted ten times or more. The chain recombines TRBV18 with TRBJ2-3; D call uncertain. The germline V gene has CDR1 KGHSH and CDR2 LQKENI. The CDR3 is made up of 14 amino acids. Trimming removed 2 bases at V and 3 bases at J, with 9 bases between. CDR3 sequence (DNA): TGTGCCAGCTCACCATCAGGTCTAACAGATACGCAGTATTTT. Residues: CASSPSGLTDTQYF.

The sample holds many counts of this clonotype. V gene TRBV7-8 combines with J gene TRBJ2-3; no clear D gene. The CDR3 is 12 residues long. CDR1 is SGHVS and CDR2 is FQNEAQ in the germline V gene. V gave up 1 base and J gave up 5 bases, with 4 bases separating them. For the CDR3, the DNA is TGTGCCAGCAGCTTAGGGGTAGATACGCAGTATTTT. It specifies CASSLGVDTQYF. The full variable domain, in which reference TRBV7-8 and TRBJ2-3 provide the parts outside the CDR3, is GAGVSQSPRYKVAKRGQDVALRCDPISGHVSLFWYQQALGQGPEFLTYFQNEAQLDKSGLPSDRFFAERPEGSVSTLKIQRTQQEDSAVYLCASSLGVDTQYFGPGTRLTVL.

This clonotype was seen many times. V is TRBV20-1 and J is TRBJ1-1; D possibly corresponds to TRBD1 (5 bases). Germline lookup yields CDR1 DFQATT and CDR2 SNEGSKA (reference sequence). The CDR3 spans 13 residues. Trimming left V 4 bases short and J 11 bases short, with 20 bases between. CDR3 bases: TGCAGTGCTACCCCCGGGGCTTGGCAGGATGCTTTCTTT. Translated, it gives CSATPGAWQDAFF.

This clonotype was counted at least ten times. The CDR3 sequence: CASSSPMTWTPGNTIYF. Written as DNA, the CDR3 is TGTGCCAGCAGTTCCCCGATGACCTGGACCCCTGGAAACACCATATATTTT. This chain links TRBV28 with TRBJ1-3; D call uncertain. The V gene lost 4 bases and the J gene lost 2 bases, with 18 bases spanning the gap. This CDR3 contains 17 residues. Germline V gene lookup returns CDR1 MDHEN and CDR2 SYDVKM. The entire variable domain, with the rest obtained from reference TRBV28 and TRBJ1-3, is as follows: DVKVTQSSRYLVKRTGEKVFLECVQDMDHENMFWYRQDPGLGLRLIYFSYDVKMKEKGDIPEGYSVSREKKERFSLILESASTNQTSMYLCASSSPMTWTPGNTIYFGEGSWLTVV.

In this sample, this clonotype turned up many times. The rearrangement joins TRBV7-8 to TRBJ2-3; 11 bases map to TRBD2. Germline V gives CDR1 SGHVS, CDR2 FQNEAQ. V gave up 1 base and J gave up 8 bases; unmatched junction bases: 11. There are 17 residues in the CDR3. CDR3 coding DNA: TGTGCCAGCAGCTTAGAAGGGGCTAGCGGGAGGCGGGGTACGCAGTATTTT. Amino acids: CASSLEGASGRRGTQYF.

CDR3 sequence (DNA): TGTGCCAGCAGCCAAGATGCGGGTGCGACGCAGTATTTT. It specifies CASSQDAGATQYF. V usage is TRBV7-9 and J usage is TRBJ2-3, with D perhaps matching TRBD2 (5 bases). Trimming stripped 5 bases from V and 9 bases from J, with 15 bases between. CDR1 is SEHNR, CDR2 FQNEAQ, per germline (reference sequence). This CDR3 comprises 13 residues.

This clonotype came up many times. The CDR3 region has the DNA TGTGCCAGTGGGACTAGCGGGGCTATGAACACCGGGGAGCTGTTTTTT. Translating it yields CASGTSGAMNTGELFF. This chain links TRBV4-2 with TRBJ2-2, with TRBD2 matching 13 bases. J gave up 1 base and V 9 bases, and 5 bases lay outside the gene matches. Germline CDR1 reads LGHNA; CDR2 reads YNFKEQ. CDR3 length: 16 residues.